The present T cell receptor beta chain was sequenced within a study of T cells after yellow fever vaccination. Across the study: Preparation of fractions with low cell numbers was performed using SMART-Seq v4 Ultra Low Input. Whole-study findings and limits: Few clonotypes appeared in both CD4 and CD8 compartments. The secondary response was weaker but peaked faster, day 5 versus 15. Within FACS-sorted repertoires, abundant clonotypes contaminating from the bulk population could be present.

This clonotype has a single count. The antigen remains undetermined. The junction differs from germline at one of its ends, possibly a read error. CDR3 size: 12 residues. CDR1 is SQVTM, CDR2 ANQGSEA, per germline. A single record per CDR3 protein comes from TCRdb applying MiXCR to the 5' RACE reads. In the table there are about 200,000 distinct CDR3 sequences, approximately 3% of which are singletons. The V gene is TRBV29-1, the J gene TRBJ1-5; maybe TRBD1 (6 bases). This specimen was CD4+ T cells sorted from PBMCs, taken 10 days after the yellow fever booster vaccination. The sequence was collected from a man between 18 and 35 years old who received the YFV17D yellow fever vaccine. Here the CDR3 DNA reads TGCAGCGCCCGGACAGAAAATCAGCCCGAGCATTTT. This codes for CSARTENQPEHF.